This T cell receptor beta chain originates from a study of neurological immune-mediated disorders. As for the cDNA, it was generated by 5'RACE with 10-nucleotide random UMIs. TCRdb re-analysed the 5' RACE reads in MiXCR, keeping a single row per CDR3 protein. Of approximately 130,000 distinct CDR3 sequences in the sample, more than 2.5% were seen once. This clonotype came up many times. The CDR3 consists of 13 residues. Germline CDR1 reads DFQATT; CDR2 reads SNEGSKA (reference sequence). Trimming shortened V by 3 bases and J by 7 bases, and 12 bases separated the two germline ends. The genes are TRBV20-1 and TRBJ1-4, with D hard to call. The TCR sequence derives from a woman younger than 45 with multiple sclerosis. The sequenced sample was PBMCs. The DNA of the CDR3 is TGCAGTGCTAGTGGCGGCCAGGTTGAAAAACTGTTTTTT. This encodes CSASGGQVEKLFF.